One and the same sample provided the 25 T cell receptor beta chains below, sequenced in a study of T cell responses to AZD1222 COVID-19 vaccine. The assay was immunoSEQ multiplex PCR, and TCRdb's table has in-frame clones only and misses some. The sample contains approximately 92,000 clones, 70% to 90% of which appear only once. The specimen was peripheral blood, collected on day 0 of AZD1222 vaccination. These receptors came from an adult in good health.

This chain joins TRBV7-2 and TRBJ2-3; D possibly corresponds to TRBD1 (6 bases). Germline V gene sequence: CDR1 SGHTA, CDR2 FQGNSA. Trimming cost V 5 bases and J 0 bases, with 18 bases left between them. CDR3 size: 17 residues. The CDR3 region is CASSPPTGHQSTDTQYF. The CDR3 DNA follows: TGTGCCAGCAGCCCTCCTACGGGACACCAAAGCACAGATACGCAGTATTTT. Looking up the rest from reference TRBV7-2 and TRBJ2-3 gives the full variable domain: GAGVSQSPSNKVTEKGKDVELRCDPISGHTALYWYRQSLGQGLEFLIYFQGNSAPDKSGLPSDRFSAERTGGSVSTLTIQRTQQEDSAVYLCASSPPTGHQSTDTQYFGPGTRLTVL.

Concerning this clone itself: A read error may produce the germline difference seen at one junction end. V usage is TRBV5-1 and J usage is TRBJ1-4, with a possible D match to TRBD1 (6 bases). The CDR3 has 16 amino acids. From germline, CDR1 is SGHRS and CDR2 YFSETQ. CDR3 sequence: CASRAAPGVSNEKLFF. The CDR3, as DNA: TGTGCCAGCAGGGCGGCCCCAGGGGTATCTAATGAAAAACTGTTTTTT.

The rearrangement links TRBV6-2 or TRBV6-3 to TRBJ2-1; 9 nucleotides line up with TRBD2. V was clipped by 0 bases and J by 8 bases; unmatched bases: 5. Per the germline V gene, CDR1 is MNHEY and CDR2 is SVGEGT. This CDR3 comprises 15 residues. The DNA for the CDR3 is TGTGCCAGCAGTTACTCCGATAGCGGGAGCGATGAGCAGTTCTTC. As protein: CASSYSDSGSDEQFF.

The V and J genes are TRBV6-4 and TRBJ2-2; TRBD2 is a possible D gene (6 bases). Trimming left V 6 bases short and J 4 bases short, with 15 bases between. Per the germline V gene, CDR1 is MRHNA and CDR2 is SNTAGT. CDR3 length equals 15 residues. CDR3 in amino acids: CASSQDQGGTGELFF. CDR3 nucleotides: TGTGCCAGCAGCCAGGATCAGGGAGGCACCGGGGAGCTGTTTTTT.

The chain couples TRBV7-6 to TRBJ2-3, with D perhaps TRBD1 (6 bases). V was pared by 0 bases and J by 0 bases, with 7 bases between. The CDR3 spans 15 residues. Germline V CDR1 and CDR2: SGHVS, FNYEAQ. CDR3 residues: CASSLAGQSTDTQYF. CDR3 in DNA: TGTGCCAGCAGCTTAGCGGGACAAAGCACAGATACGCAGTATTTT.

The chain recombines TRBV7-8 with TRBJ2-2; D is perhaps TRBD1 (6 bases). This CDR3 has 14 amino acids. V lost 5 bases and J lost 6, with 13 bases in between. Germline CDR1 reads SGHVS; CDR2 reads FQNEAQ. Here the CDR3 DNA reads TGTGCCAGCAGCACTACAGGGTCCTCCGGGGAGCTGTTTTTT. Its protein is CASSTTGSSGELFF.

The CDR3 region is CASSLTPDGYTF. CDR3 coding DNA: TGTGCCAGCAGCTTAACGCCGGATGGCTACACCTTC. The chain combines TRBV7-2 with TRBJ1-2; D is undetermined. The CDR3 extends over 12 amino acids. V lost 2 bases, J lost 6 bases, and 7 bases lay in between. The germline CDR1 and CDR2 sequences are SGHTA and FQGNSA. Supplemented by reference TRBV7-2 and TRBJ1-2, the full variable domain reads GAGVSQSPSNKVTEKGKDVELRCDPISGHTALYWYRQSLGQGLEFLIYFQGNSAPDKSGLPSDRFSAERTGGSVSTLTIQRTQQEDSAVYLCASSLTPDGYTFGSGTRLTVV.

The chain couples TRBV7-6 to TRBJ2-3; maybe TRBD2 (7 bases). The V end was cut by 5 bases, the J end by 4 bases, with 28 bases between. Germline CDR1 and CDR2: SGHVS and FNYEAQ. CDR3 length: 19 amino acids. The CDR3 region is CASSTYYLGGRASSDTQYF. The CDR3 DNA reads as TGTGCCAGCAGCACTTACTACCTGGGGGGGCGCGCCTCCTCAGATACGCAGTATTTT.

In its sample, this clone was seen a few times. CDR3 loop: CASSPQRVQGKGGGYTF. The CDR3 nucleotides read TGTGCCAGCAGCCCCCAAAGGGTACAGGGGAAAGGAGGAGGCTACACCTTC. The chain carries TRBV5-4 and TRBJ1-2; 7 positions agree with TRBD1. The CDR3 has 17 amino acids. CDR1 SGHNT and CDR2 YYREEE come from the germline V gene (reference sequence). The V gene end was trimmed by 4 bases and the J gene end by 8 bases; junction bases not matched to a gene: 20.

The J gene is TRBJ1-3, the V gene TRBV4-1; D is uncertain. The CDR3 has 17 amino acids. Germline V CDR1 and CDR2: MGHRA, YSYEKL. Between the trimmed V and J ends, which lost 3 bases and 3 bases, there was a span of 18 bases. DNA for the CDR3: TGCGCCAGCAGCCATTTAAGGACGGCGGGTAGTGGAAACACCATATATTTT. It specifies CASSHLRTAGSGNTIYF.

The chain couples TRBV19 to TRBJ2-7; D may correspond to TRBD1 or TRBD2 (5 bases each). The CDR3 loop spans 16 amino acids. Germline V gene data show CDR1 as LNHDA and CDR2 as SQIVND (reference sequence). V was pared by 7 bases and J by 4 bases, with 23 bases between. The CDR3 DNA sequence: TGTGCCAGTACCAAAGGCCGGGGACCTAATCCTTACGAGCAGTACTTC. Translated: CASTKGRGPNPYEQYF.

A word on this clone: One junction end does not reproduce the germline sequence, and a read error may be involved. The chain combines TRBV7-7 with TRBJ2-1, with D perhaps being TRBD1 or TRBD2 (6 bases each). This CDR3 has 18 amino acids. Germline assignment: CDR1 SSHAT and CDR2 FNYEAQ (reference sequence). Written as DNA, the CDR3 is TGTGCTAGCAGCCCACCCGGTTCGGGGGCGCAGGGGTCGGATGAGCAGTTCTTC. It specifies CASSPPGSGAQGSDEQFF.

The chain links TRBV6-5 to TRBJ2-3; D call uncertain. The CDR3 covers 11 residues. Germline CDR1 reads MNHEY; CDR2 reads SVGAGI. The V gene lost 5 bases and the J gene lost 2 bases, with 2 bases spanning the gap. The CDR3 loop reads CASSTTDTQYF. CDR3 in DNA: TGTGCCAGCAGTACCACAGATACGCAGTATTTT.

V usage is TRBV11-2 and J usage is TRBJ2-5; 10 nucleotides agree with TRBD2. This CDR3 region has 16 residues. V trimming: 7 bases; J trimming: 4 bases; junction bases outside the gene matches: 12. The germline CDR1 and CDR2 sequences are SGHAT and FQNNGV. CDR3 nucleotides: TGTGCCAGCAACGAGCGGGGGGGCCTTAGAGTAGAGACCCAGTACTTC. Its protein is CASNERGGLRVETQYF.

This clone was counted only a few times. The chain combines TRBV15 with TRBJ1-4, with 8 bases that match TRBD1. From germline, CDR1 is LNHNV and CDR2 YYDKDF (reference sequence). CDR3 length: 19 amino acids. V was clipped by 0 bases and J by 0 bases; unmatched bases: 9. The CDR3 loop is CATSREWISGGATNEKLFF. As DNA, the CDR3 is TGTGCCACCAGCAGAGAATGGATTTCAGGGGGCGCAACTAATGAAAAACTGTTTTTT. The full variable domain, its missing parts supplied by reference TRBV15 and TRBJ1-4, is DAMVIQNPRYQVTQFGKPVTLSCSQTLNHNVMYWYQQKSSQAPKLLFHYYDKDFNNEADTPDNFQSRRPNTSFCFLDIRSPGLGDTAMYLCATSREWISGGATNEKLFFGSGTQLSVL.

This rearrangement joins TRBV14 to TRBJ1-5; D may be TRBD1 (6 bases). Germline V gene lookup returns CDR1 SGHDN and CDR2 FVKESK. CDR3 length equals 13 residues. Deletions cut 4 bases from V and 9 bases from J, with 13 bases between. In DNA, the CDR3 is TGTGCCAGCAGCCCCAGGGGTTTCGGGCCCCAGCATTTT. Protein product: CASSPRGFGPQHF.

This clone occurred once. The gene calls are TRBV27 and TRBJ1-2; possible D gene TRBD1, 6 bases. The CDR3 sequence is 13 residues long. Germline values: CDR1 MNHEY, CDR2 SMNVEV (reference sequence). Deletions cut 5 bases from V and 3 bases from J, with 10 bases between. CDR3 bases: TGTGCCAGCAGTCCTCAGGGGCACTATGGCTACACCTTC. Its protein is CASSPQGHYGYTF.

This chain joins TRBV5-4 and TRBJ2-1, with TRBD2 matching 7 bases. This CDR3 is 16 amino acids long. Germline values: CDR1 SGHNT, CDR2 YYREEE (reference sequence). Trimming at V came to 4 bases and at J to 7 bases, leaving 14 bases not matched to a gene. The CDR3 is CASSPLTGGMRNEQFF. CDR3 DNA: TGTGCCAGCAGCCCTCTAACGGGGGGTATGAGGAATGAGCAGTTCTTC.

This sequence joins TRBV27 and TRBJ1-6, with D perhaps TRBD1 (5 bases). Germline values: CDR1 MNHEY, CDR2 SMNVEV (reference sequence). The ends were cut back, 0 bases at V and 2 bases at J, with 17 bases in the middle. CDR3 length: 19 residues. CDR3 in amino acids: CASSLSWAGTEAYNSPLHF. The CDR3 region has the DNA TGTGCCAGCAGTTTATCCTGGGCCGGGACGGAGGCCTATAATTCACCCCTCCACTTT.

The chain combines TRBV7-3 with TRBJ2-3, with D hard to call. V gave up 3 bases and J gave up 3 bases, with 7 bases separating them. This CDR3 region has 13 residues. Germline V gene lookup returns CDR1 SGHTA and CDR2 FQGTGA. CDR3 sequence reads: CASSFTLTDTQYF. CDR3 coding DNA: TGTGCCAGCAGCTTCACACTGACAGATACGCAGTATTTT.

The chain couples TRBV5-8 to TRBJ1-2, with D hard to call. Trimming removed 4 bases from V and 2 bases from J, with 9 bases in between. CDR1 and CDR2 from the germline V gene are SGHTS and YDEGEE. The CDR3 is made up of 13 amino acids. The CDR3 DNA follows: TGTGCCAGCAGCCCGGACGTAAACTATGGCTACACCTTC. Its protein is CASSPDVNYGYTF. Full variable domain (missing parts from reference TRBV5-8 and TRBJ1-2): EAGVTQSPTHLIKTRGQQATLRCSPISGHTSVYWYQQALGLGLQFLLWYDEGEERNRGNFPPRFSGRQFPNYSSELNVNALELEDSALYLCASSPDVNYGYTFGSGTRLTVV.

The chain carries TRBV30 and TRBJ1-3, with D unresolved. Per germline, CDR1 GTSNPN and CDR2 SVGIG (reference sequence). This CDR3 region has 12 residues. V lost 4 bases and J lost 1, with 5 bases in between. The DNA for the CDR3 is TGTGCCTGGACGGGTTCTGGAAACACCATATATTTT. It translates to CAWTGSGNTIYF.

This sequence joins TRBV4-1 and TRBJ1-5; D is possibly TRBD1 (6 bases). Germline values: CDR1 MGHRA, CDR2 YSYEKL. The ends were cut back, 0 bases at V and 5 bases at J, with 14 bases in the middle. There are 16 residues in the CDR3. CDR3 nucleotides: TGCGCCAGCAGCCAAGACACAGGGACATTATATCAGCCCCAGCATTTT. Protein: CASSQDTGTLYQPQHF.

The rearrangement uses TRBV5-6 and TRBJ1-1; 9 positions match TRBD1. Germline CDR1 reads SGHDT; CDR2 reads YYEEEE. With V trimmed by 4 bases and J by 5 bases, 12 bases remained unmatched. This CDR3 is built from 16 residues. The CDR3 protein is CASSPDRGSRVTEAFF. As DNA, the CDR3 is TGTGCCAGCAGCCCCGACAGGGGGTCTAGGGTGACTGAAGCTTTCTTT.

The V gene is TRBV9, the J gene TRBJ1-1; maybe TRBD1 (6 bases). V was shortened by 0 bases and J by 2 bases, with 17 bases between the two germline ends. The CDR3 spans 17 residues. Germline V gene sequence: CDR1 SGDLS, CDR2 YYNGEE. CDR3 region: CASSVDRGGQPNTEAFF. In DNA, the CDR3 is TGTGCCAGCAGCGTAGATCGGGGAGGACAGCCCAACACTGAAGCTTTCTTT.